The 24 T cell receptor beta chains below come from one sample, sequenced in a study of regulatory T cells in long-lasting Graves disease. Noted time point: persistent/refractory GD, antithyroid drugs over 5 years with positive TRAb. Preparation of the TCR library used RNA extracted from PBMCs. Arm-PCR of CDR3 regions and iRepertoire HTBI primers were the basis on which TCR beta libraries were built. TCRdb re-analysed the multiplex PCR reads in MiXCR, keeping a single row per CDR3 protein. The table has 400,000 or so distinct CDR3 sequences, 20% to 25% seen once. Sample: peripheral blood mononuclear cells (PBMCs), taken when the disease was refractory, from a patient treated with antithyroid drugs. The receptors stem from a female donor with Graves disease.

This clonotype was recorded many times. Here the CDR3 reads CASSYSTGVGYTF. The CDR3 nucleotides read TGTGCCAGCAGTTACTCGACAGGGGTCGGCTACACCTTC. The chain carries TRBV25-1 and TRBJ1-2; TRBD1 matches at 8 bases. This CDR3 has 13 residues. In germline, CDR1 is MGHDK, CDR2 SYGVNS. The V segment lost 5 bases and the J segment 8 bases; nucleotides outside the gene matches: 7.

The genes are TRBV4-1 and TRBJ1-5; a possible D gene is TRBD1 (6 bases). This CDR3 region has 14 residues. The V and J ends lost 8 bases and 6 bases respectively, with 17 bases between them. Germline V CDR1 and CDR2: MGHRA, YSYEKL. CDR3: CASSKGGGSQPQHF. CDR3 DNA: TGCGCCAGCTCTAAGGGGGGGGGCTCTCAGCCCCAGCATTTT.

The chain employs TRBV29-1 and TRBJ1-1; D gene ambiguous. The germline CDR1 and CDR2 sequences are SQVTM and ANQGSEA. The CDR3 spans 14 residues. Trimming pared 7 bases from V and 4 bases from J, leaving 19 bases between. The CDR3 loop reads CSASRGGGSTEAFF. In DNA form, the CDR3 reads TGCAGCGCCTCTCGAGGAGGAGGGAGCACTGAAGCTTTCTTT.

This clonotype occurred a few times. The chain couples TRBV7-6 to TRBJ2-5, with D unresolved. The length of the CDR3 is 14 residues. Germline CDR1 SGHVS, CDR2 FNYEAQ. V lost 6 bases, J lost 1 base, and 12 bases lay in between. Written as DNA, the CDR3 is TGTGCCAGCAGTTGGACGGCTATCCAAGAGACCCAGTACTTC. Translated: CASSWTAIQETQYF.

The chain uses TRBV5-1 and TRBJ1-1; no clear D. The CDR3 is 11 residues long. The V and J ends lost 3 bases and 7 bases respectively, with 7 bases between them. CDR1 is SGHRS and CDR2 is YFSETQ in the germline V gene. CDR3 in amino acids: CASSSTDEAFF. The CDR3 nucleotides are TGCGCCAGCAGCTCAACAGATGAAGCTTTCTTT.

This clonotype has only a few counts. CDR3 sequence: CASSYSKASGANVLTF. CDR3 coding DNA: TGTGCCAGCAGTTACTCGAAGGCTTCTGGGGCCAACGTCCTGACTTTC. The chain carries TRBV6-5 and TRBJ2-6; no reliable D call. This CDR3 is built from 16 residues. V shed 0 bases and J shed 1 base, with 7 bases lying between them. CDR1 MNHEY and CDR2 SVGAGI come from the germline V gene.

This clonotype was counted ten times or more. This chain connects TRBV6-2 or TRBV6-3 to TRBJ2-4; 15 positions match TRBD2. Germline-derived CDR1 and CDR2 are MNHEY and SVGEGT. V was pared by 2 bases and J by 1 base, with 9 bases of the junction left unmatched. This CDR3 is built from 20 residues. CDR3: CASSYPRTSGRASAKNIQYF. The CDR3 DNA sequence: TGTGCCAGCAGTTACCCCCGGACTAGCGGGAGGGCCTCGGCCAAAAACATTCAGTACTTC.

Only a few counts were recorded for this clonotype. This chain joins TRBV9 and TRBJ2-7; the D call may be TRBD1 or TRBD2 (6 bases each). In germline, CDR1 is SGDLS, CDR2 YYNGEE. The CDR3 totals 15 residues. V lost 0 bases and J 5 bases, leaving 15 bases between the germline ends. As DNA, the CDR3 is TGTGCCAGCAGCGTAGTTCCCGGGGGCATCGACGAGCAGTACTTC. It codes for CASSVVPGGIDEQYF.

This clonotype was detected a few times. The CDR3 loop is CASSISGFNSVYEQYF. DNA for the CDR3: TGTGCCAGCAGCATTAGCGGATTCAACTCAGTCTACGAGCAGTACTTC. The chain employs TRBV7-2 and TRBJ2-7; D might be TRBD2 (6 bases). V gave up 5 bases and J gave up 3 bases, with 20 bases separating them. Germline-derived CDR1 and CDR2 are SGHTA and FQGNSA. The CDR3 is 16 residues long.

CDR3 sequence: CSVETGTGVDTEAFF. CDR3 DNA: TGCAGCGTTGAAACCGGGACAGGGGTGGACACTGAAGCTTTCTTT. The chain links TRBV29-1 to TRBJ1-1, with 10 bases identical to TRBD1. The germline gives CDR1 SQVTM, CDR2 ANQGSEA. After removal of 2 bases from V and 3 bases from J, the junction contained 6 bases not matched to a gene. The CDR3 consists of 15 residues.

Concerning this clonotype itself: This may come from a read error, since a much larger clone is one base off. This sequence joins TRBV13 and TRBJ2-7, with 8 bases matching TRBD1. The germline CDR1 and CDR2 sequences are PRHDT and FYEKMQ (reference sequence). V was clipped by 5 bases and J by 6 bases; unmatched bases: 12. The CDR3 is made up of 15 amino acids. The CDR3 protein is CASSPGQVAFCEQYF. The CDR3 DNA sequence: TGTGCCAGCAGCCCGGGACAGGTGGCCTTCTGCGAGCAGTACTTC.

The V call is TRBV29-1, the J call TRBJ2-3; 7 bases are a match to TRBD1. Germline CDR1 SQVTM, CDR2 ANQGSEA. This CDR3 region has 13 residues. J was trimmed by 2 bases and V by 5 bases; bases with no gene match: 4. The CDR3: CSVIGGSTDTQYF. CDR3 sequence (DNA): TGCAGCGTTATAGGGGGCTCCACAGATACGCAGTATTTT.

Ten or more counts support this clonotype. The V call is TRBV12-3 or TRBV12-4, the J call TRBJ2-7; tentative D call: TRBD1 (6 bases). Trimming stripped 5 bases from V and 4 bases from J, with 15 bases between. CDR3 size: 14 residues. CDR3 in DNA: TGTGCCAGCAGTAACCACAGGGTTTTGTACGAGCAGTACTTC. Protein: CASSNHRVLYEQYF.

This clonotype has only a few counts. The J gene is TRBJ2-2, the V gene TRBV6-2 or TRBV6-3; D perhaps matches TRBD1 (6 bases). This CDR3 is built from 14 residues. Germline CDR1 MNHEY, CDR2 SVGEGT. V lost 4 bases, J lost 4 bases, and 10 bases lay in between. The CDR3 region has the DNA TGTGCCAGCAGTTGGCAGGGGATCACCGGGGAGCTGTTTTTT. Protein product: CASSWQGITGELFF.

This clonotype was recorded at least ten times. The rearrangement joins TRBV7-8 to TRBJ2-7, with D maybe TRBD2 (5 bases). With 6 bases removed from V and 3 bases from J, the gap between germline ends came to 15 bases. Germline V gene data show CDR1 as SGHVS and CDR2 as FQNEAQ. There are 14 residues in the CDR3. This CDR3 reads CASSSDSFGYEQYF. In nucleotides, the CDR3 is TGTGCCAGCAGTTCGGACTCTTTTGGCTACGAGCAGTACTTC. The full variable domain, rest sourced from reference TRBV7-8 and TRBJ2-7, is GAGVSQSPRYKVAKRGQDVALRCDPISGHVSLFWYQQALGQGPEFLTYFQNEAQLDKSGLPSDRFFAERPEGSVSTLKIQRTQQEDSAVYLCASSSDSFGYEQYFGPGTRLTVT.

This clonotype was found many times. V and J are TRBV27 and TRBJ1-1; possible D gene TRBD1, 5 bases. The CDR3 covers 14 residues. Germline V gene data show CDR1 as MNHEY and CDR2 as SMNVEV (reference sequence). Trimming stripped 4 bases from V and 1 base from J, with 10 bases between. This chain's CDR3 is CASSSGMGNTEAFF. The CDR3 DNA is TGTGCCAGCAGTTCAGGGATGGGGAACACTGAAGCTTTCTTT.

Ten or more counts support this clonotype. This chain uses TRBV2 with TRBJ2-5; D ambiguous. CDR3 size: 12 residues. V lost 1 base and J 3 bases, leaving 3 bases between the germline ends. Looked up from germline, CDR1 is SNHLY and CDR2 is FYNNEI. The CDR3 region is CASSEVKETQYF. The DNA for the CDR3 is TGTGCCAGCAGTGAAGTGAAAGAGACCCAGTACTTC. The whole variable domain, remainder taken from reference TRBV2 and TRBJ2-5, is EPEVTQTPSHQVTQMGQEVILRCVPISNHLYFYWYRQILGQKVEFLVSFYNNEISEKSEIFDDQFSVERPDGSNFTLKIRSTKLEDSAMYFCASSEVKETQYFGPGTRLLVL.

The V gene is TRBV19, the J gene TRBJ1-5; TRBD1 might be the D (5 bases). The CDR3 loop spans 14 amino acids. Germline CDR1 reads LNHDA; CDR2 reads SQIVND (reference sequence). Trimming cost V 9 bases and J 0 bases, with 12 bases left between them. The CDR3 DNA is TGTGCCAGCGACCAGGGATATAGCAATCAGCCCCAGCATTTT. Its protein is CASDQGYSNQPQHF.

Only one count was recorded for this clonotype. The chain is built from TRBV9 and TRBJ2-6; D gene uncertain. Looked up from germline, CDR1 is SGDLS and CDR2 is YYNGEE. This CDR3 has 15 amino acids. V was pared by 2 bases and J by 3 bases, with 9 bases between. In DNA, the CDR3 is TGTGCCAGCAGCGTCGCCCAGAGTGGGGCCAACGTCCTGACTTTC. It yields the protein CASSVAQSGANVLTF.

This clonotype has only a few counts. This chain connects TRBV30 to TRBJ1-2; D is ambiguous. Germline V gives CDR1 GTSNPN, CDR2 SVGIG (reference sequence). The CDR3 spans 11 residues. V was clipped by 5 bases and J by 5 bases, with 9 bases between them. CDR3 region: CAWGPGYGYTF. In nucleotides, the CDR3 is TGTGCCTGGGGCCCGGGGTATGGCTACACCTTC.

This clonotype was observed many times. The chain links TRBV28 to TRBJ1-5, with D tentatively TRBD1 (6 bases). The CDR3 is 17 amino acids. Germline CDR1 is MDHEN and CDR2 is SYDVKM. Trimming pared 5 bases from V and 3 bases from J, leaving 20 bases between. CDR3 in amino acids: CASSKTTGTRNNQPQHF. CDR3 in DNA: TGTGCCAGCAGTAAGACGACCGGGACACGCAACAATCAGCCCCAGCATTTT.

This clonotype was seen a handful of times. The CDR3, as DNA: TGCGCCAGCAGCTTGATACTTCCACCGACAGATTCATATGGCTACACCTTC. It encodes CASSLILPPTDSYGYTF. The chain is built from TRBV5-1 and TRBJ1-2, with D perhaps matching TRBD1 (5 bases). The germline V and J ends were trimmed by 1 base and 5 bases, with 21 bases remaining between them. There are 17 residues in the CDR3. Germline CDR1 reads SGHRS; CDR2 reads YFSETQ.

This clonotype was detected ten times or more. The gene calls are TRBV20-1 and TRBJ2-7; D is possibly TRBD2 (5 bases). The V gene's germline CDR1 is DFQATT and CDR2 SNEGSKA (reference sequence). The CDR3 consists of 14 residues. Trimming took off 0 bases at V and 4 bases at J, with 13 bases between the two ends. Written as DNA, the CDR3 is TGCAGTGCTAGAGAGGGAGTCTTGAGATACGAGCAGTACTTC. The encoded protein is CSAREGVLRYEQYF.

The chain's CDR3 is CAWSARKLNTIYF. Written as DNA, the CDR3 is TGTGCCTGGAGTGCGAGGAAACTAAACACCATATATTTT. The rearrangement joins TRBV30 to TRBJ1-3; D gene ambiguous. Per germline, CDR1 GTSNPN and CDR2 SVGIG (reference sequence). Trimming left V 1 base short and J 6 bases short, with 10 bases between. The CDR3 loop spans 13 amino acids.